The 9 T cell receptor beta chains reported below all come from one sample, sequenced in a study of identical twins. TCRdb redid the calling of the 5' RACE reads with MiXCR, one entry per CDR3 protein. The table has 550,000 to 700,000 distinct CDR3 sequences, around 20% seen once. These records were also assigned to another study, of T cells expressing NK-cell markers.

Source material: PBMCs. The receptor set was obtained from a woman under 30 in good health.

CDR3: CSAPGVKQETQYF. The CDR3 coding sequence is TGCAGTGCTCCCGGAGTGAAACAAGAGACCCAGTACTTC. V usage is TRBV20-1 and J usage is TRBJ2-5; D call uncertain. This CDR3 is 13 amino acids long. The germline CDR1 and CDR2 sequences are DFQATT and SNEGSKA (reference sequence). The V and J ends lost 5 bases and 2 bases respectively, with 12 bases between them.

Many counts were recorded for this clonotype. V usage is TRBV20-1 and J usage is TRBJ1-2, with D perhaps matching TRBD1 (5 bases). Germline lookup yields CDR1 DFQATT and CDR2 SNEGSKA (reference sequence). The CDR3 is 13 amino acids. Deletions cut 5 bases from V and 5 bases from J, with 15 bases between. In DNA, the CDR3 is TGCAGTGCTCCCCCGGGACGGCAATATGGCTACACCTTC. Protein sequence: CSAPPGRQYGYTF.

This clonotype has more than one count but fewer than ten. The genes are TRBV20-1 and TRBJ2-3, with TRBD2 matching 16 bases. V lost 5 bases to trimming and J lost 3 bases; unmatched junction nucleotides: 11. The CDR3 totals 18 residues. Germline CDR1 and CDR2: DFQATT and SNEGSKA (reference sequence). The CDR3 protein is CSARIPGLAGGPTDTQYF. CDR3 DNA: TGCAGTGCTCGGATACCGGGACTAGCGGGAGGGCCAACAGATACGCAGTATTTT.

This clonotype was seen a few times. CDR3 loop: CASSLAYGDDEQYF. In DNA, the CDR3 is TGTGCCAGCAGTTTAGCTTACGGTGACGACGAGCAGTACTTC. V usage is TRBV12-3 or TRBV12-4 and J usage is TRBJ2-7; D is unclear. CDR3 length: 14 residues. V lost 0 bases, J lost 5 bases, and 11 bases lay in between.

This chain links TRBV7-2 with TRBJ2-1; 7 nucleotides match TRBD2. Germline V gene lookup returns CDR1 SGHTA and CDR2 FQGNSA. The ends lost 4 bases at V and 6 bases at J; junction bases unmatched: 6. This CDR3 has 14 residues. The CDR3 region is CASSSPGGLNEQFF. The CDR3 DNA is TGTGCCAGCAGCTCCCCGGGAGGCCTCAATGAGCAGTTCTTC.

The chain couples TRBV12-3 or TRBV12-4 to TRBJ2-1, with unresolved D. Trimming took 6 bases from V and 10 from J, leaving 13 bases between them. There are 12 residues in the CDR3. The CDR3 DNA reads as TGTGCCAGCAGAATTGGCGGCCGGGAGCAGTTCTTC. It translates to CASRIGGREQFF.

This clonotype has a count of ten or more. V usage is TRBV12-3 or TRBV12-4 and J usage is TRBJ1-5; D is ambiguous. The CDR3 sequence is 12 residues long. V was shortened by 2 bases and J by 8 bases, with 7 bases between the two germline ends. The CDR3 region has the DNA TGTGCCAGCAGTTTATTCGGGAAGCCCCAGCATTTT. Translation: CASSLFGKPQHF.

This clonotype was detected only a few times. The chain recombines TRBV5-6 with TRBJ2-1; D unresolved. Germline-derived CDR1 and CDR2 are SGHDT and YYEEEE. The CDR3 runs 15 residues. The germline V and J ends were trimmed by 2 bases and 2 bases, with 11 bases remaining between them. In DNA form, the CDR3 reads TGTGCCAGCAGCTTTTATTCGGAAACCTACAATGAGCAGTTCTTC. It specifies CASSFYSETYNEQFF.

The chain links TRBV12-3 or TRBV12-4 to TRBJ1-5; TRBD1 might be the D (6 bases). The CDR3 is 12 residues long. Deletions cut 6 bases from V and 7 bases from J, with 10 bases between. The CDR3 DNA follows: TGTGCCAGCAGATCCCAGGGGCAGCCCCAGCATTTT. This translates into CASRSQGQPQHF.